The source of this TCR beta chain is a study of blood T cells in healthy people across ages. Study findings and constraints: The study found TCR beta diversity correlated strongly with naive T cell percentage. Calculation of diversity from one million T cells yielded estimates considered to be underestimates. Expanded clonotype changes were possibly confounded by unknown donor CMV status.

CDR1 SNHLY and CDR2 FYNNEI come from the germline V gene. The CDR3 length is 14 residues. V lost 7 bases and J lost 5, with 17 bases in between. A minimum of 7 million PBMCs was isolated per sample. A J-beta primer mix and a sample-barcoded 5' primer were used in a second PCR of roughly 7 to 12 cycles. A single record per CDR3 protein comes from TCRdb applying MiXCR to the 5' RACE reads. The data show about 1,600,000 distinct CDR3 sequences, 42% seen once. This clonotype appeared once. Its antigen is as yet unknown. The TCR sequence derives from a young woman in good health. Material: blood. The rearrangement links TRBV2 to TRBJ1-1, with D possibly matching TRBD1 (5 bases). The CDR3 sequence: CASTEGRGRTEAFF. The CDR3 DNA is TGTGCCAGCACCGAGGGTCGGGGGAGGACTGAAGCTTTCTTT.